This TCR beta chain derives from a study of shared clonotypes between healthy human individuals. Study-wide points: The study found lower generation probabilities in non-shared clonotypes than in those shared by all four donors.

A roughly 200 ng quantity of DNA, 30,000 to 35,000 T cell genomes, went into the sorted-subset replicate PCRs. Produced via immunoSEQ multiplex PCR; TCRdb's table is partial and in-frame only. The table shows roughly 1 million clones, with 70% to 80% occurring only once. Nashville, Tennessee was home to all donors, who were Caucasian adults. This clone turned up a few times. Its antigen remains unidentified. The CDR3 sequence is 14 residues long. From germline, CDR1 is SGHRS and CDR2 YFSETQ. Trimming stripped 6 bases from V and 8 bases from J, with 20 bases between. Specimen: memory CD4+ T cells sorted from blood. The subset: CD45RA-negative fraction. The sequence came from a man aged 18 to 35 in good health. The chain is built from TRBV5-1 and TRBJ1-2; possible D gene TRBD1, 5 bases. The CDR3 loop is CASNPGGQGSGYTF. The CDR3 DNA sequence: TGCGCCAGCAACCCCGGCGGGCAGGGCAGCGGCTACACCTTC.